The 29 T cell receptor beta chains listed next were all sequenced from one sample in a study of response to subunit inactivated influenza vaccine. TCRdb reanalysed the RT-PCR reads using MiXCR and keeps one entry per CDR3 protein. The table includes hundreds of thousands of distinct CDR3 sequences, roughly 18% detected once. Sequenced material: PBMCs from blood, taken more than 4 days after vaccination. These receptors were taken from a man between 50 and 59 years old who received an inactivated influenza vaccine.

V gene TRBV4-1 combines with J gene TRBJ2-5; D perhaps matches TRBD2 (5 bases). This CDR3 has 13 amino acids. CDR1 MGHRA and CDR2 YSYEKL come from the germline V gene. Trimming cost V 1 base and J 4 bases, with 7 bases left between them. CDR3 coding DNA: TGCGCCAGCAGCCAAGTACTAGTAGAGACCCAGTACTTC. Its translation: CASSQVLVETQYF.

The CDR3 sequence: CASSQLPVGHNEKLFF. The CDR3 DNA is TGCGCCAGCAGCCAACTTCCGGTTGGCCATAATGAAAAACTGTTTTTT. V gene TRBV4-1 combines with J gene TRBJ1-4; no definite D call. In germline, CDR1 is MGHRA, CDR2 YSYEKL. The length of the CDR3 is 16 residues. The V end was cut by 2 bases, the J end by 4 bases, with 14 bases between.

This chain joins TRBV29-1 and TRBJ2-7, with TRBD1 identical over 10 bases. The CDR3 runs to 14 residues. Per the germline V gene, CDR1 is SQVTM and CDR2 is ANQGSEA. Trimming removed 5 bases from V and 4 bases from J; junction bases left unmatched: 8. CDR3 amino acids: CSVSDRGRGYEQYF. The CDR3 bases are TGCAGCGTTTCAGACAGGGGGCGCGGGTACGAGCAGTACTTC.

This clonotype turned up a few times. This rearrangement joins TRBV7-8 to TRBJ2-7, with D perhaps matching TRBD1 or TRBD2 (5 bases each). V lost 0 bases and J 5 bases, leaving 11 bases between the germline ends. The length of the CDR3 is 14 residues. Germline V gene sequence: CDR1 SGHVS, CDR2 FQNEAQ. CDR3 sequence reads: CASSLAEGQHEQYF. Written as DNA, the CDR3 is TGTGCCAGCAGCTTAGCAGAGGGGCAGCACGAGCAGTACTTC.

A few counts support this clonotype. V usage is TRBV14 and J usage is TRBJ2-3, with no clear D. V lost 2 bases and J lost 5, with 8 bases in between. This CDR3 spans 13 amino acids. CDR1 SGHDN and CDR2 FVKESK come from the germline V gene. This CDR3 is CASSQSLVDTQYF. CDR3 sequence (DNA): TGTGCCAGCAGCCAATCTCTGGTAGATACGCAGTATTTT.

This clonotype showed up many times. V gene TRBV7-8 combines with J gene TRBJ2-3, with D perhaps TRBD1 (5 bases). This CDR3 has 14 residues. V lost 1 base and J lost 4, with 9 bases in between. The germline gives CDR1 SGHVS, CDR2 FQNEAQ. The CDR3 coding sequence is TGTGCCAGCAGCTTAGGGGGCGAATCAGATACGCAGTATTTT. Its translation is CASSLGGESDTQYF.

J is TRBJ2-3 and V is TRBV12-3 or TRBV12-4; D tentatively fits TRBD1 or TRBD2 (5 bases each). Trimming shortened V by 7 bases and J by 1 base, and 21 bases separated the two germline ends. The CDR3 extends over 17 amino acids. CDR3 nucleotide sequence: TGTGCCAGCACTAGCCGGGACGGATCCCATGGCACAGATACGCAGTATTTT. Protein product: CASTSRDGSHGTDTQYF.

V and J are TRBV11-3 and TRBJ2-1, with a weak D call TRBD2 (6 bases). The CDR3 totals 15 residues. Per germline, CDR1 SGHNT and CDR2 YENEEA. V was clipped by 0 bases and J by 3 bases, with 9 bases between them. The CDR3 nucleotides read TGTGCCAGCAGCTTAGATTTCGGGGGCTACAATGAGCAGTTCTTC. Protein: CASSLDFGGYNEQFF. Together with reference TRBV11-3 and TRBJ2-1, the CDR3 gives the full variable domain: EAGVVQSPRYKIIEKKQPVAFWCNPISGHNTLYWYLQNLGQGPELLIRYENEEAVDDSQLPKDRFSAERLKGVDSTLKIQPAELGDSAVYLCASSLDFGGYNEQFFGPGTRLTVL.

This chain joins TRBV30 and TRBJ1-1; no clear D gene. The CDR3 contains 13 residues. Per the germline V gene, CDR1 is GTSNPN and CDR2 is SVGIG (reference sequence). The V and J ends lost 0 bases and 0 bases respectively, with 5 bases between them. The CDR3 coding sequence is TGTGCCTGGAGTGTAGGTATGAACACTGAAGCTTTCTTT. Translating it yields CAWSVGMNTEAFF.

This clonotype was counted between two and nine times. The rearrangement links TRBV10-3 to TRBJ1-4; 7 bases are shared with TRBD1. The V gene end was trimmed by 5 bases and the J gene end by 8 bases; junction bases not matched to a gene: 8. Germline V gives CDR1 ENHRY, CDR2 SYGVKD. The CDR3 spans 14 residues. The CDR3, as DNA: TGTGCCATCAGTCCCCAGACAGGGTCGGAAAAACTGTTTTTT. Its protein product is CAISPQTGSEKLFF.

This clonotype has only a few counts. The V gene is TRBV6-2 or TRBV6-3, the J gene TRBJ2-7; 9 bases are shared with TRBD1. Losses at the gene ends were 7 bases for V and 7 bases for J; bases not matched to a gene: 14. The length of the CDR3 is 15 residues. Per germline, CDR1 MNHEY and CDR2 SVGEGT. This chain's CDR3 is CASTTEDRGLFEQYF. The CDR3 bases are TGTGCCAGCACCACGGAGGACAGGGGCCTCTTTGAGCAGTACTTC.

V and J are TRBV7-2 and TRBJ1-2; D gene ambiguous. Deletions cut 1 base from V and 2 bases from J, with 8 bases between. The CDR3 sequence is 14 residues long. In germline, CDR1 is SGHTA, CDR2 FQGNSA. The CDR3 DNA sequence: TGTGCCAGCAGCTTAGTTCCTACAAACTATGGCTACACCTTC. Translation: CASSLVPTNYGYTF.

This clonotype was seen ten or more times. This chain joins TRBV7-9 and TRBJ2-1, with 12 nucleotides matching TRBD2. V shed 5 bases and J 6 bases; nucleotides not matched to a gene: 8. Per germline, CDR1 SEHNR and CDR2 FQNEAQ (reference sequence). This CDR3 is 16 amino acids long. Here the CDR3 DNA reads TGTGCCAGCAGCCCCCAAGGACTAGCGGGGTTCAATGAGCAGTTCTTC. It translates to CASSPQGLAGFNEQFF.

This clonotype has a handful of counts. The chain links TRBV12-3 or TRBV12-4 to TRBJ1-5, with D possibly TRBD1 on 5 matching bases. Trimming took off 8 bases at V and 6 bases at J, with 14 bases between the two ends. The CDR3 is made up of 13 amino acids. The CDR3 is CASGRGTGQPQHF. In nucleotides, the CDR3 is TGTGCCAGCGGACGAGGGACGGGTCAGCCCCAGCATTTT.

This clonotype was observed a few times. CDR3 in amino acids: CASSFMTGDYMNTEAFF. CDR3 coding DNA: TGCGCCAGCAGCTTCATGACAGGTGATTATATGAACACTGAAGCTTTCTTT. The J gene is TRBJ1-1, the V gene TRBV5-1; weak D call: TRBD1 (6 bases). CDR1 and CDR2 from the germline V gene are SGHRS and YFSETQ. V was trimmed by 2 bases and J by 0 bases, leaving 17 bases between them. The CDR3 runs to 17 residues.

This clonotype was detected only a few times. V is TRBV12-3 or TRBV12-4 and J is TRBJ1-1, with D hard to call. The V gene lost 2 bases and the J gene lost 0 bases, with 10 bases spanning the gap. The CDR3 totals 15 residues. CDR3 coding DNA: TGTGCCAGCAGTTTACTGGCACACATGAACACTGAAGCTTTCTTT. Protein sequence: CASSLLAHMNTEAFF.

This clonotype was observed a handful of times. The rearrangement links TRBV6-6 to TRBJ2-7; D not resolved. The CDR3 runs 13 residues. Trimming took 2 bases from V and 5 from J, leaving 10 bases between them. In germline, CDR1 is MNHNY, CDR2 SVGAGI (reference sequence). CDR3 DNA sequence: TGTGCCAGCAGTTACCGAAGGGCCGACGAGCAGTACTTC. This translates into CASSYRRADEQYF.

As DNA, the CDR3 is TGTGCCAGCAGCCCCCGTAGTCCGGGAGCGGGGTACGAGCAGTACTTC. Its translation: CASSPRSPGAGYEQYF. This chain links TRBV3-1 with TRBJ2-7; 7 bases map to TRBD2. V lost 4 bases, J lost 4 bases, and 13 bases stayed unmatched. From germline, CDR1 is LGHDT and CDR2 YNNKEL (reference sequence). The length of the CDR3 is 16 residues.

This clonotype came up a few times. The genes are TRBV6-6 and TRBJ1-1; 7 positions match TRBD1. CDR1 is MNHNY, CDR2 SVGAGI, per germline (reference sequence). The CDR3 spans 12 residues. J lost 8 bases, V lost 2 bases, and 2 bases had no gene match. In DNA, the CDR3 is TGTGCCAGCAGTTACGAGGACAGGGAAGCTTTCTTT. Translated, it gives CASSYEDREAFF.

This chain links TRBV12-3 or TRBV12-4 with TRBJ1-2; D might be TRBD1 (5 bases). V shed 6 bases and J shed 1 base, with 9 bases lying between them. The CDR3 extends over 13 amino acids. The CDR3 region is CASSRGVNYGYTF. The CDR3 DNA follows: TGTGCCAGCAGCCGAGGGGTTAACTATGGCTACACCTTC.

Many counts were recorded for this clonotype. V is TRBV12-3 or TRBV12-4 and J is TRBJ2-5; 8 nucleotides line up with TRBD2. The J segment lost 7 bases and the V segment lost 6 bases, leaving 7 bases of the junction unmatched. The CDR3 spans 13 residues. CDR3 loop: CASSPGLAVTQYF. The CDR3 DNA is TGTGCCAGCAGCCCCGGACTAGCTGTGACCCAGTACTTC.

The chain combines TRBV20-1 with TRBJ2-7; possibly TRBD1 or TRBD2 for D (5 bases each). CDR1 and CDR2 (germline): DFQATT, SNEGSKA (reference sequence). The length of the CDR3 is 14 residues. V shed 2 bases and J shed 3 bases, with 14 bases lying between them. Here the CDR3 reads CSARPGRMFYEQYF. The CDR3 coding sequence is TGCAGTGCTAGACCGGGACGGATGTTCTACGAGCAGTACTTC.

The V call is TRBV28, the J call TRBJ2-1, with 9 bases aligning to TRBD1. Germline CDR1 reads MDHEN; CDR2 reads SYDVKM. V was clipped by 3 bases and J by 4 bases; unmatched bases: 7. The CDR3 sequence is 16 residues long. CDR3 in amino acids: CASSLGGDRAYNEQFF. The CDR3 DNA reads TGTGCCAGCAGTTTGGGGGGGGACAGGGCTTACAATGAGCAGTTCTTC.

The CDR3 loop is CSAPTGPANTGELFF. The CDR3, as DNA: TGCAGTGCCCCGACAGGGCCTGCGAACACCGGGGAGCTGTTTTTT. V gene TRBV20-1 combines with J gene TRBJ2-2; 7 nucleotides agree with TRBD1. V lost 6 bases and J lost 0; bases outside the gene matches: 7. CDR1 is DFQATT, CDR2 SNEGSKA, per germline (reference sequence). The CDR3 consists of 15 residues.

This chain links TRBV4-1 with TRBJ2-2; 11 bases match TRBD1. V lost 3 bases, J lost 6 bases, and 3 bases stayed unmatched. The CDR3 loop spans 15 amino acids. Germline CDR1 MGHRA, CDR2 YSYEKL. CDR3 in amino acids: CASSQGGQGAGELFF. As DNA, the CDR3 is TGCGCCAGCAGCCAGGGGGGACAGGGGGCCGGGGAGCTGTTTTTT.

The CDR3 DNA sequence: TGTGCCAGCAGCCTAAGGGGTGTAACCTACGAGCAGTACTTC. Protein sequence: CASSLRGVTYEQYF. The chain uses TRBV28 and TRBJ2-7, with a possible D match to TRBD1 (5 bases). The CDR3 loop spans 14 amino acids. Germline loops: CDR1 MDHEN, CDR2 SYDVKM. The V and J ends lost 6 bases and 2 bases respectively, with 14 bases between them.

This chain joins TRBV20-1 and TRBJ1-4; D ambiguous. The CDR3 is made up of 15 amino acids. V was pared by 0 bases and J by 8 bases, with 16 bases between. Per the germline V gene, CDR1 is DFQATT and CDR2 is SNEGSKA (reference sequence). The CDR3: CSARELGSGPEKLFF. CDR3 in DNA: TGCAGTGCTAGAGAATTAGGGAGTGGCCCCGAAAAACTGTTTTTT.

This chain connects TRBV29-1 to TRBJ2-1; D is unclear. The CDR3 sequence is 15 residues long. The germline V and J ends were trimmed by 2 bases and 0 bases, with 11 bases remaining between them. Germline-derived CDR1 and CDR2 are SQVTM and ANQGSEA. The CDR3 here is CSVEMATPSYNEQFF. The CDR3 DNA reads as TGCAGCGTTGAAATGGCGACTCCCTCCTACAATGAGCAGTTCTTC.

This clonotype appeared a few times. The genes are TRBV7-8 and TRBJ2-2, with a tentative D call TRBD2 (5 bases). Looked up from germline, CDR1 is SGHVS and CDR2 is FQNEAQ. V dropped 0 bases and J dropped 7 bases, with 12 bases sitting between them. The CDR3 consists of 15 residues. CDR3 in amino acids: CASSLAGRGHGELFF. The CDR3, as DNA: TGTGCCAGCAGCTTAGCGGGCCGAGGGCACGGGGAGCTGTTTTTT.